The rows below give T cell receptor beta chains drawn from one sample of a study of shared clonotypes between healthy human individuals. Clones were read by immunoSEQ multiplex PCR, and TCRdb kept only the in-frame ones, dropping some. The table has 2 million to 2.5 million clones, around 90% seen once. The sample taken for sequencing was naive CD4+ T cells from PBMCs. The receptors shown here come from a man between 18 and 35 years old in good health. Some clones in this sample may be carry-over from other donors' samples. The CDR3 runs from the conserved cysteine through the conserved F or W. D genes are given only for firm matches. Where a row states a size, it is once, few, many or the class of an expanded clone; other rows omit it.

CDR3 protein	CDR3 DNA	D gene	clone size	J gene	V gene
CASSLDGGLETQYF	TGTGCCAGCAGCTTAGATGGGGGGCTCGAGACCCAGTACTTC	-	-	TRBJ2-5	TRBV7-2
CASSSTVYEQYF	TGTGCCAGCAGCTCGACTGTATACGAGCAGTACTTC	-	-	TRBJ2-7	TRBV13
CASSLRLAYEQYF	TGTGCCAGCAGTTTACGTCTGGCTTACGAGCAGTACTTC	-	-	TRBJ2-7	TRBV28
CASSADPPPDTQYF	TGTGCCAGCAGCGCAGACCCCCCCCCAGATACGCAGTATTTT	-	-	TRBJ2-3	TRBV9
CASSDRLGGYTDTQYF	TGTGCCAGCAGTGACCGGCTGGGAGGGTACACAGATACGCAGTATTTT	TRBD2	-	TRBJ2-3	TRBV2
CARRGTLDNYGYTF	TGTGCCCGGAGAGGGACACTAGATAACTATGGCTACACCTTC	-	-	TRBJ1-2	TRBV21-1
CASSVGLAGDVQFF	TGTGCCAGCAGCGTCGGACTAGCGGGAGATGTGCAGTTCTTC	TRBD2	-	TRBJ2-1	TRBV7-3
CASSLLTSGRTYNEQFF	TGCGCCAGCAGCTTGTTAACTAGCGGGAGAACCTACAATGAGCAGTTCTTC	TRBD2	-	TRBJ2-1	TRBV5-1
CASSQVIAGVIVYEQYF	TGCGCCAGCAGCCAAGTGATAGCGGGAGTTATAGTTTACGAGCAGTACTTC	TRBD2	-	TRBJ2-7	TRBV4-1
CASSRTPLGQGAGNTIYF	TGCGCCAGCAGCCGCACCCCCCTGGGACAGGGGGCTGGAAACACCATATATTTT	TRBD1	-	TRBJ1-3	TRBV4-1
CASSVSGRSYEQYF	TGTGCCAGCAGTGTCAGCGGGCGGTCCTACGAGCAGTACTTC	-	-	TRBJ2-7	TRBV28
CASTPGQGGNQPQHF	TGTGCCAGCACACCGGGACAGGGGGGGAATCAGCCCCAGCATTTT	TRBD1	-	TRBJ1-5	TRBV6-5
CASSLSGRGRRTEAFF	TGTGCCAGCAGTTTATCCGGACGGGGGAGGCGCACTGAAGCTTTCTTT	-	-	TRBJ1-1	TRBV6-5
CASSLVAETQYF	TGCGCCAGCAGCTTGGTTGCTGAGACCCAGTACTTC	-	-	TRBJ2-5	TRBV5-1
CASSSRQGHTDTQYF	TGTGCCAGCAGCTCGAGACAGGGGCACACAGATACGCAGTATTTT	TRBD1	-	TRBJ2-3	TRBV9
CAWDHLSTDTQYF	TGTGCCTGGGACCATCTGAGCACAGATACGCAGTATTTT	-	-	TRBJ2-3	TRBV30
CASVTGFRGNQPQHF	TGTGCCAGCGTGACGGGTTTTAGGGGCAATCAGCCCCAGCATTTT	-	-	TRBJ1-5	TRBV28
CASSSRTSASTDTQYF	TGCGCCAGCAGCTCGCGGACTAGCGCAAGCACAGATACGCAGTATTTT	TRBD2	-	TRBJ2-3	TRBV5-1
CASSLGRQDYNEKLFF	TGCGCCAGCAGCTTGGGGCGACAGGACTATAATGAAAAACTGTTTTTT	-	-	TRBJ1-4	TRBV5-1
CASIPGQGAYQPQHF	TGTGCCAGCATCCCGGGACAGGGGGCCTATCAGCCCCAGCATTTT	TRBD1	-	TRBJ1-5	TRBV6-6
CASSEGGSGKDGYTF	TGTGCCAGCAGTGAAGGAGGATCGGGAAAGGATGGCTACACCTTC	-	once	TRBJ1-2	TRBV6-1
CASSLSGGAGPRYEQYF	TGTGCCAGCAGTTTATCGGGGGGGGCGGGCCCACGTTACGAGCAGTACTTC	TRBD2	-	TRBJ2-7	TRBV28
CASSLIGQSGNTIYF	TGTGCCAGCAGTTTAATAGGACAGTCTGGAAACACCATATATTTT	-	once	TRBJ1-3	TRBV28
CASSSWAGVGELFF	TGTGCCAGCAGCAGCTGGGCGGGAGTCGGGGAGCTGTTTTTT	TRBD2	-	TRBJ2-2	TRBV2
CASRLTSSPYNEQFF	TGTGCCAGCAGGCTCACTAGCTCCCCCTACAATGAGCAGTTCTTC	-	-	TRBJ2-1	TRBV5-6
CASSSREGSSEQYF	TGTGCCAGCAGCTCCCGGGAGGGCAGCAGCGAGCAGTACTTC	TRBD2	-	TRBJ2-7	TRBV7-2
CASSRDRDYGYTF	TGTGCCAGCAGCAGGGACAGGGACTATGGCTACACCTTC	TRBD1	-	TRBJ1-2	TRBV7-6
CASTLGQGTSQPQHF	TGTGCCAGCACCCTGGGACAGGGCACTTCGCAGCCCCAGCATTTT	TRBD1	-	TRBJ1-5	TRBV28
CASPLSTESSTDTQYF	TGTGCCAGCCCCCTCTCTACTGAGTCTAGCACAGATACGCAGTATTTT	-	-	TRBJ2-3	TRBV7-9
CASSLSASGRARDEQYF	TGTGCCAGCAGTTTATCGGCTAGCGGGAGGGCCAGGGACGAGCAGTACTTC	TRBD2	-	TRBJ2-7	TRBV28
CASSSRQGQFTTNEKLFF	TGTGCCAGTAGTTCCCGGCAGGGCCAGTTCACAACTAATGAAAAACTGTTTTTT	-	-	TRBJ1-4	TRBV19
CASSLASGSSYEQYF	TGCGCCAGCAGCTTGGCGAGCGGGAGCTCCTACGAGCAGTACTTC	TRBD2	once	TRBJ2-7	TRBV5-1
CASSYTENQPQHF	TGTGCCAGCAGTTACACAGAGAATCAGCCCCAGCATTTT	-	-	TRBJ1-5	TRBV6-5
CASQQGAQNTGELFF	TGTGCCAGTCAACAGGGGGCCCAAAACACCGGGGAGCTGTTTTTT	TRBD1	-	TRBJ2-2	TRBV7-3
CASSRSTQETQYF	TGTGCCAGCTCAAGAAGCACCCAAGAGACCCAGTACTTC	-	-	TRBJ2-5	TRBV18
CASSLQGGMTEAFF	TGTGCCAGCAGCCTACAAGGTGGAATGACTGAAGCTTTCTTT	-	-	TRBJ1-1	TRBV7-2
CASSLRVPGQGSPLHF	TGTGCCAGCAGCTTACGAGTCCCGGGACAGGGTTCACCCCTCCACTTT	TRBD1	-	TRBJ1-6	TRBV7-3
CAWTRDPRETQYF	TGTGCCTGGACTCGGGATCCTAGGGAGACCCAGTACTTC	-	-	TRBJ2-5	TRBV30